What follows describes a single TCR beta chain. It has no known antigen specificity. Per-nucleotide qualities are absent, and no much larger clonotype sits a single base away. This specimen comes from a study of blood T cell repertoires in COVID-19 (dated by TCRdb to about 2020). At the level of the whole study: Samples covering the acute and convalescent phases of COVID-19 were provided by collaborators in the United States, Italy and Spain. The samples were drawn from the first 160 participants of the ongoing ImmuneRACE study and from 1,254 subjects provided by 6 global collaborators. The material from the prospective study consisted of cDNA or gDNA derived from T cells, B-cell-depleted T cells, or PBMCs. Where available, HLA class I and class II types were obtained from metadata supplied by the sample provider rather than from assay-based typing. A freely available public database, intended as a resource for researchers studying the immune response to SARS-CoV-2, is where the repertoires were released. Deeply sampled blood TCRbeta repertoires from subjects exposed to, actively infected with, or recovered from COVID-19 were included in the dataset. The sample metadata nearly always contained a de-identified subject ID, COVID-19 status, age in years and sex.

The germline V gene (reference sequence) yields MNHEY for CDR1 and SMNVEV for CDR2. The CDR3 numbers 15 residues from cysteine through phenylalanine. The DNA shown is the 45-base CDR3, in frame from base 1. The junction carries 19 bases between V and J, which are trimmed by 3 bases and 10 bases respectively. Points the paper makes about the study in general: Clinical and demographic metadata were provided uncurated, with the amount varying by source and participant.

In the prospective study, participants were about 18 to 95 years old, resided in approximately 22 geographic areas of the United States, and were enrolled through a virtual design. In the prospective study, participants were assigned to cohorts based on the clinical history participants reported in a screening survey and a study questionnaire. For ImmuneRACE Cohort 3, a participant was defined as recovered based on two consecutive negative NP/OP PCR tests, clearance by a healthcare professional, or resolution of symptoms. Mobile phlebotomists in the prospective study collected whole blood, serum and a nasopharyngeal or oropharyngeal swab from every participant. Participants in the prospective study had the option to provide additional blood draws and questionnaires over an approximately 2-month period. Before DNA extraction, blood samples from the prospective study were shipped at room temperature or frozen.

TCRbeta CDR3 regions were amplified from genomic DNA using the immunoSEQ Assay, a bias-controlled multiplex PCR. The authors' analysis ran thus. Nucleated cell counts per sample were estimated from amplification of reference gene primers within the assay. Sequence reads were collapsed and filtered to measure the absolute abundance of every unique TCRbeta CDR3 rearrangement. For each sample, productive Simpson clonality was calculated by taking the square root of Simpson's diversity index across productive rearrangements. Imported from immuneACCESS, the table was reduced by TCRdb to in-frame sequences with V and J called. These copies leave out some clones; in studies compared against another copy, an unresolved V gene accounts for under half, and the cause of the remainder is not known. D and trimming were read from the DNA, whereas the V and J calls and clone size are those reported in that table. The sample includes approximately 280,000 clones, with roughly 86% observed a single time. The ten largest clones add up to 1.9% of the sample.

The receptor was derived from a woman aged 60-75 years who had recovered from COVID-19. Recombination linked TRBV27 to TRBJ2-1; TRBD2 is a weak D gene call, 5 bases matching. Sequencing was done on a sample of PBMCs or T cells enriched from blood (not recorded which). For the CDR3, the sequence is CASSLRAIGSEEQFF. The bases are TGTGCCAGCAGTTTGAGGGCCATTGGTAGCGAGGAGCAGTTCTTC.